A few counts support the clone carrying this T cell receptor (beta chain). A second 7 to 11 cycle PCR used barcoded and J-beta primers. TCRdb re-called the 5' RACE reads through MiXCR, storing one row per CDR3 protein. The sample has around 1,900,000 distinct CDR3 sequences, more than 35% seen once. This sample was included in a study of blood T cells in healthy people across ages. The ends lost 6 bases at V and 3 bases at J; junction bases unmatched: 9. The germline V gene encodes CDR1 LGHDT and CDR2 YNNKEL (reference sequence). The CDR3 spans 15 residues. Sequenced sample: blood. This sequence joins TRBV3-1 and TRBJ2-5, with 8 bases aligning to TRBD2. The sequence was obtained from a human donor in good health. As DNA, the CDR3 is TGTGCCAGCAGTCCCGGGGGGGGACCCAAAGAGACCCAGTACTTC. Translated: CASSPGGGPKETQYF.